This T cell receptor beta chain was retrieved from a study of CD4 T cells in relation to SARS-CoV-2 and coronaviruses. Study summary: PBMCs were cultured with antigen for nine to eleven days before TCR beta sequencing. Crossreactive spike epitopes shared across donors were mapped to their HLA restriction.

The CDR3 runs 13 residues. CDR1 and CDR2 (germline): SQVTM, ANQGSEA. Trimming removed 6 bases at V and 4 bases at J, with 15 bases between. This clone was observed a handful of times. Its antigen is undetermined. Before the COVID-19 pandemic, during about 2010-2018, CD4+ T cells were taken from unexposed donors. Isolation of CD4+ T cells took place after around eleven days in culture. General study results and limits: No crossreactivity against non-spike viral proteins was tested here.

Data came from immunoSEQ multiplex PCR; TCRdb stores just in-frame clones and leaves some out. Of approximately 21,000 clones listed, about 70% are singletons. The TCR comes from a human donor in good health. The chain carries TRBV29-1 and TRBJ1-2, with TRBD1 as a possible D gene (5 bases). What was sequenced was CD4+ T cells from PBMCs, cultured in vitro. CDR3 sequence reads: CSVQDGDAYGYTF. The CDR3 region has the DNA TGCAGCGTCCAAGATGGGGACGCCTATGGCTACACCTTC.